The next 27 T cell receptor beta chains were all read from a single sample in a study of spatial heterogeneity in lung cancer (dated by TCRdb to between 2018 and 2021). The time point label of this sample denotes: sample taken at primary tumor resection. The library came from 5' RACE. Sequencing used a NextSeq 500. TCRdb reran the public reads through fastp at Q25 and MiXCR, keeping productive beta chains. Entries that share a CDR3 protein sequence are merged under the most common genes and DNA. The sample yields just over 75,000 distinct CDR3 sequences; around 7.3% were counted once. Of the sample, roughly 7% falls within the top ten clones. Here the sequenced sample was PBMCs, taken at surgery. These receptors came from a male donor with early-stage non-small cell lung cancer.

In its sample, this clonotype was seen a few times. The V and J genes are TRBV2 and TRBJ1-1, with D perhaps matching TRBD1 (5 bases). The CDR3 loop spans 12 amino acids. V lost 4 bases, J lost 7 bases, and 10 bases lay in between. In germline, CDR1 is SNHLY, CDR2 FYNNEI. CDR3 sequence: CASSAQGYEAFF. The CDR3 DNA reads TGTGCCAGCAGTGCCCAGGGATATGAAGCTTTCTTT.

The sample holds a few counts of this clonotype. The V gene is TRBV7-2, the J gene TRBJ1-1, with 10 bases that match TRBD1. The CDR3 spans 13 residues. Unmatched junction bases numbered 5, after V lost 8 bases and J lost 5 bases. CDR1 SGHTA and CDR2 FQGNSA come from the germline V gene. This CDR3 reads CASLWTGGTEAFF. The CDR3 DNA reads as TGTGCCAGCCTCTGGACAGGGGGAACTGAAGCTTTCTTT. Looking up the rest from reference TRBV7-2 and TRBJ1-1 gives the full variable domain: GAGVSQSPSNKVTEKGKDVELRCDPISGHTALYWYRQSLGQGLEFLIYFQGNSAPDKSGLPSDRFSAERTGGSVSTLTIQRTQQEDSAVYLCASLWTGGTEAFFGQGTRLTVV.

This clonotype showed up just a few times. V usage is TRBV3-1 and J usage is TRBJ1-5; 9 bases line up with TRBD1. Trimming cost V 2 bases and J 4 bases; bases outside gene matches: 9. The V gene's germline CDR1 is LGHDT and CDR2 YNNKEL (reference sequence). This CDR3 has 17 amino acids. The CDR3 loop reads CASSQKGQGVGNQPQHF. The CDR3 nucleotides are TGTGCCAGCAGCCAAAAGGGACAGGGCGTCGGGAATCAGCCCCAGCATTTT.

This clonotype was counted a few times. This rearrangement joins TRBV3-1 to TRBJ2-2, with D possibly TRBD1 on 6 matching bases. This CDR3 contains 16 residues. V was cut by 1 base and J by 5 bases, with 14 bases left in between. Germline V gives CDR1 LGHDT, CDR2 YNNKEL (reference sequence). The CDR3 nucleotides read TGTGCCAGCAGCCAAGCCAGGGGTAAAGGAACCGGGGAGCTGTTTTTT. Translated, it gives CASSQARGKGTGELFF.

The gene calls are TRBV25-1 and TRBJ2-3; no firm D call. Germline V gene data show CDR1 as MGHDK and CDR2 as SYGVNS. Between the trimmed V and J ends, which lost 2 bases and 2 bases, there was a span of 8 bases. CDR3 length equals 14 residues. The DNA of the CDR3 is TGTGCCAGCAGTGAAGCGGAAGTCACAGATACGCAGTATTTT. This sequence encodes CASSEAEVTDTQYF. Full variable domain (outside the CDR3, taken from reference TRBV25-1 and TRBJ2-3): EADIYQTPRYLVIGTGKKITLECSQTMGHDKMYWYQQDPGMELHLIHYSYGVNSTEKGDLSSESTVSRIRTEHFPLTLESARPSHTSQYLCASSEAEVTDTQYFGPGTRLTVL.

This clonotype was recorded many times. This chain uses TRBV6-2 or TRBV6-3 with TRBJ2-7; no clear D. Trimming left V 4 bases short and J 0 bases short, with 10 bases between. Looked up from germline, CDR1 is MNHEY and CDR2 is SVGEGT. This CDR3 is built from 14 residues. The CDR3 loop is CASSFSPVSYEQYF. The CDR3 region has the DNA TGTGCCAGCAGTTTCTCGCCCGTCTCCTACGAGCAGTACTTC.

This clonotype has only a few counts. This rearrangement joins TRBV15 to TRBJ2-3; 7 bases match TRBD2. The CDR3 runs to 13 residues. CDR1 and CDR2 from the germline V gene are LNHNV and YYDKDF (reference sequence). V dropped 6 bases and J dropped 3; count of bases not matched to a gene: 3. This CDR3 reads CATRPGGTDTQYF. The CDR3, as DNA: TGTGCCACCAGACCGGGAGGAACAGATACGCAGTATTTT.

The table lists this clonotype with many counts. V and J are TRBV5-1 and TRBJ1-2, with 7 positions matching TRBD1. The CDR3 loop spans 14 amino acids. Germline trimming cut 3 bases from V and 8 bases from J; bases unmatched to any gene: 10. Per germline, CDR1 SGHRS and CDR2 YFSETQ. CDR3 sequence reads: CASSSTTGVGGYTF. The CDR3 region has the DNA TGCGCCAGCAGCTCAACAACAGGGGTAGGCGGCTACACCTTC.

This clonotype was found many times. This chain links TRBV7-9 with TRBJ2-2; 11 bases are a match to TRBD2. Unmatched junction bases numbered 2, after V lost 3 bases and J lost 2 bases. The CDR3 runs 16 residues. Germline V gene lookup returns CDR1 SEHNR and CDR2 FQNEAQ (reference sequence). The CDR3: CASSFRLAGNTGELFF. DNA for the CDR3: TGTGCCAGCAGCTTCAGACTAGCGGGAAACACCGGGGAGCTGTTTTTT.

The chain has TRBV20-1 and TRBJ1-5, with D perhaps matching TRBD1 (6 bases). V was shortened by 3 bases and J by 9 bases, with 18 bases between the two germline ends. Germline V lookup: CDR1 DFQATT, CDR2 SNEGSKA (reference sequence). The CDR3 is 14 residues long. DNA of the CDR3: TGCAGTGCTAGGGGTTTGGGGGGCCCGGGGCCCCAGCATTTT. Protein product: CSARGLGGPGPQHF.

Many counts were recorded for this clonotype. This chain joins TRBV7-8 and TRBJ1-1; no definite D call. Trimming removed 3 bases at V and 6 bases at J, with 8 bases between. The CDR3 has 12 residues. Per the germline V gene, CDR1 is SGHVS and CDR2 is FQNEAQ. The CDR3 loop reads CASSFRHSEAFF. In nucleotides, the CDR3 is TGTGCCAGCAGCTTTCGACACTCTGAAGCTTTCTTT.

This clonotype was counted only a few times. This rearrangement joins TRBV7-9 to TRBJ1-1, with unresolved D. Germline CDR1 and CDR2: SEHNR and FQNEAQ (reference sequence). The length of the CDR3 is 13 residues. V dropped 4 bases and J dropped 3 bases, with 9 bases sitting between them. CDR3 sequence: CASSSHRDTEAFF. CDR3 bases: TGTGCCAGCAGCTCCCACAGAGACACTGAAGCTTTCTTT.

In its sample, this clonotype was seen many times. V usage is TRBV19 and J usage is TRBJ2-4, with D hard to call. Trimming shortened V by 6 bases and J by 6 bases, and 6 bases separated the two germline ends. Germline V gene sequence: CDR1 LNHDA, CDR2 SQIVND (reference sequence). The CDR3 loop spans 11 amino acids. Written as DNA, the CDR3 is TGTGCCAGTAGGACCGGAAACATTCAGTACTTC. Translated: CASRTGNIQYF.

This clonotype appeared many times. The V and J genes are TRBV24-1 and TRBJ2-1; D is possibly TRBD1 or TRBD2 (5 bases each). The CDR3 contains 14 residues. Germline V gives CDR1 KGHDR, CDR2 SFDVKD. Trimming pared 7 bases from V and 7 bases from J, leaving 16 bases between. The CDR3 here is CATRSTRGRNEQFF. The CDR3 DNA reads as TGTGCCACCAGATCCACGAGGGGAAGGAATGAGCAGTTCTTC.

The chain links TRBV18 to TRBJ2-3; D gene unclear. Per the germline V gene, CDR1 is KGHSH and CDR2 is LQKENI. The CDR3 consists of 16 residues. The V end lost 0 bases, the J end lost 0 bases, and 10 bases lay between the germline ends. As DNA, the CDR3 is TGTGCCAGCTCACCACCGACCCCTCCTAGCACAGATACGCAGTATTTT. Encoded protein: CASSPPTPPSTDTQYF.

V gene TRBV15 combines with J gene TRBJ2-3, with D perhaps matching TRBD2 (5 bases). CDR3 length equals 13 residues. V lost 5 bases and J 3 bases, leaving 9 bases between the germline ends. Per the germline V gene, CDR1 is LNHNV and CDR2 is YYDKDF (reference sequence). The CDR3 protein is CATSGSGTDTQYF. CDR3 bases: TGTGCCACCAGCGGGAGTGGAACAGATACGCAGTATTTT.

Many counts were recorded for this clonotype. V is TRBV29-1 and J is TRBJ2-5; D gene unclear. The V end was cut by 0 bases, the J end by 4 bases, with 3 bases between. The CDR3 spans 11 residues. CDR1 is SQVTM and CDR2 is ANQGSEA in the germline V gene. Here the CDR3 DNA reads TGCAGCGTTGAAGAGACAGAGACCCAGTACTTC. It yields the protein CSVEETETQYF.

This clonotype was detected only a few times. The chain links TRBV6-5 to TRBJ2-3; D remains ambiguous. Trimming pared 1 base from V and 4 bases from J, leaving 6 bases between. The CDR3 is made up of 13 amino acids. The germline gives CDR1 MNHEY, CDR2 SVGAGI. CDR3: CASSYFSADTQYF. The CDR3 bases are TGTGCCAGCAGTTACTTTTCTGCAGATACGCAGTATTTT.

Only a few counts were recorded for this clonotype. The chain employs TRBV3-1 and TRBJ2-7; D is possibly TRBD2 (6 bases). The germline V gene has CDR1 LGHDT and CDR2 YNNKEL (reference sequence). The CDR3 contains 16 residues. With 4 bases removed from V and 6 bases from J, the gap between germline ends came to 22 bases. The CDR3 is CASSPEPGLFSGEQYF. The DNA for the CDR3 is TGTGCCAGCAGCCCGGAGCCGGGACTCTTCTCTGGCGAGCAGTACTTC.

This clonotype was counted at least ten times. The chain is built from TRBV12-5 and TRBJ1-1; 7 nucleotides line up with TRBD1. Germline V lookup: CDR1 LGHNT, CDR2 FRNRAP. The CDR3 has 14 amino acids. Trimming took 2 bases from V and 5 from J; bases not matched to a gene: 5. The chain's CDR3 is CASGLQGGTTEAFF. The CDR3 DNA reads TGTGCTAGTGGTTTGCAGGGGGGGACGACTGAAGCTTTCTTT.

The rearrangement joins TRBV5-1 to TRBJ2-3; TRBD2 matches at 11 bases. This CDR3 contains 15 residues. The trim removed 5 bases at V and 2 bases at J, leaving 4 bases unmatched. The germline V gene encodes CDR1 SGHRS and CDR2 YFSETQ. The CDR3 loop is CASRTSGSPTDTQYF. The CDR3, as DNA: TGCGCCAGCAGAACTAGCGGGAGCCCCACAGATACGCAGTATTTT. Filled out from reference TRBV5-1 and TRBJ2-3, the complete variable domain reads KAGVTQTPRYLIKTRGQQVTLSCSPISGHRSVSWYQQTPGQGLQFLFEYFSETQRNKGNFPGRFSGRQFSNSRSEMNVSTLELGDSALYLCASRTSGSPTDTQYFGPGTRLTVL.

The rearrangement joins TRBV4-1 to TRBJ1-5; TRBD1 might be the D (6 bases). CDR3 length equals 13 residues. V was clipped by 0 bases and J by 10 bases, with 10 bases between them. Germline V CDR1 and CDR2: MGHRA, YSYEKL. CDR3 DNA: TGCGCCAGCAGCCAAGAATTGGACAGCCCCCAGCATTTT. Amino acid sequence: CASSQELDSPQHF.

This clonotype was seen many times. The J gene is TRBJ1-2, the V gene TRBV3-1; possible D gene TRBD1, 5 bases. CDR3 length equals 15 residues. V was clipped by 2 bases and J by 4 bases, with 14 bases between them. CDR1 is LGHDT and CDR2 is YNNKEL in the germline V gene (reference sequence). As DNA, the CDR3 is TGTGCCAGCAGCCAACCAGGAGGGGAGACCTATGGCTACACCTTC. Translation gives CASSQPGGETYGYTF.

This clonotype has a count of ten or more. The CDR3 loop is CASSHDRVRAEAFF. The CDR3 DNA reads TGTGCCAGCAGCCACGACAGGGTAAGGGCTGAAGCTTTCTTT. V gene TRBV3-1 combines with J gene TRBJ1-1, with 7 positions matching TRBD1. This CDR3 is 14 amino acids long. Trimming took 3 bases from V and 6 from J; bases not matched to a gene: 7. Germline V gene data show CDR1 as LGHDT and CDR2 as YNNKEL (reference sequence). Together with reference TRBV3-1 and TRBJ1-1, the CDR3 gives the full variable domain: DTAVSQTPKYLVTQMGNDKSIKCEQNLGHDTMYWYKQDSKKFLKIMFSYNNKELIINETVPNRFSPKSPDKAHLNLHINSLELGDSAVYFCASSHDRVRAEAFFGQGTRLTVV.

This clonotype was observed a handful of times. This chain links TRBV12-3 or TRBV12-4 with TRBJ1-2; perhaps TRBD1 as D (5 bases). Trimming removed 3 bases at V and 4 bases at J, with 9 bases between. The CDR3 extends over 13 amino acids. CDR3 protein: CASSFGGGYGYTF. The CDR3 coding sequence is TGTGCCAGCAGTTTCGGGGGAGGCTATGGCTACACCTTC.

This chain connects TRBV25-1 to TRBJ2-7; weak D call: TRBD1 (6 bases). The length of the CDR3 is 14 residues. The V gene lost 4 bases and the J gene lost 2 bases, with 12 bases spanning the gap. Germline CDR1 and CDR2: MGHDK and SYGVNS. In DNA, the CDR3 is TGTGCCAGCAGTGCCTACAGGGTTCCCTACGAGCAGTACTTC. Translation: CASSAYRVPYEQYF.

This clonotype is termed medium-sized. V and J are TRBV7-9 and TRBJ1-2; possibly TRBD1 for D (6 bases). In germline, CDR1 is SEHNR, CDR2 FQNEAQ (reference sequence). Trimming removed 8 bases from V and 6 bases from J, with 10 bases in between. The CDR3 totals 11 residues. The CDR3 DNA reads as TGTGCCAGCGTGGGGGCCGATGGCTACACCTTC. As protein: CASVGADGYTF.